This TCR beta chain is drawn from a study of CD8 T cells in Susac syndrome. Reverse transcription of about 0.5 to 1 ug RNA used random hexamers. Amplification of the TCR beta CDR3 was carried out by immunoSEQ multiplex PCR, which spanned a total of 54 Vbeta and 13 Jbeta segments. One entry per CDR3 protein, called by TCRdb with MiXCR from the immunoSEQ multiplex PCR reads. The sample has about 150,000 distinct CDR3 sequences, 85% to 95% seen once; the top ten hold around 0.2%. The germline gives CDR1 MGHRA, CDR2 YSYEKL. The CDR3 totals 15 residues. V was clipped by 4 bases and J by 0 bases, with 13 bases between them.

The chain has TRBV4-1 and TRBJ2-7; D perhaps matches TRBD2 (6 bases). The sample comprised CD8+ T cells from PBMCs. The TCR was taken from a human donor with Susac syndrome. The CDR3 here is CASSPLAGSSYEQYF. The CDR3 bases are TGCGCCAGCAGCCCTCTTGCGGGGAGCTCCTACGAGCAGTACTTC.